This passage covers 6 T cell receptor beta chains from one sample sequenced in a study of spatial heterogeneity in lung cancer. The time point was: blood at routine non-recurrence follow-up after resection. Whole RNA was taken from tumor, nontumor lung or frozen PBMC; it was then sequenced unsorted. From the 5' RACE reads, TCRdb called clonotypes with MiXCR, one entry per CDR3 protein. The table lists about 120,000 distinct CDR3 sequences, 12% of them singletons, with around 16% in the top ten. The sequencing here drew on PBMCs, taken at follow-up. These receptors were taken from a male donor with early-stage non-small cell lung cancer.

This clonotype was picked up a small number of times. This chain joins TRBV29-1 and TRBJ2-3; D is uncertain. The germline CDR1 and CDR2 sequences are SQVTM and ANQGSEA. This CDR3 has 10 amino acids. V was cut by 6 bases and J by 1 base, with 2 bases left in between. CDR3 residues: CSVGTDTQYF. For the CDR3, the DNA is TGCAGCGTCGGCACAGATACGCAGTATTTT.

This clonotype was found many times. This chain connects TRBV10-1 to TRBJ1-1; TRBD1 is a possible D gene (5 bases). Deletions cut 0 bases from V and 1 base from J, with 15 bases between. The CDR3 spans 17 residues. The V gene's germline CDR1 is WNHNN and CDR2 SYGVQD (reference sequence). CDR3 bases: TGCGCCAGCAGTGAGTCGAAGTGGGGGGAAAAGAACACTGAAGCTTTCTTT. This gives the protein CASSESKWGEKNTEAFF.

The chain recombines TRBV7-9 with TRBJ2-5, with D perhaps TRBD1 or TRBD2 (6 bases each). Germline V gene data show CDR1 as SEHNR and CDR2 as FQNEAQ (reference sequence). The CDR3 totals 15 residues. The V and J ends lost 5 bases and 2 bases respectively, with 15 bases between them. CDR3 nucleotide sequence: TGTGCCAGCAGCCCGGGGGCAGCTCCTCAAGAGACCCAGTACTTC. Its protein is CASSPGAAPQETQYF.

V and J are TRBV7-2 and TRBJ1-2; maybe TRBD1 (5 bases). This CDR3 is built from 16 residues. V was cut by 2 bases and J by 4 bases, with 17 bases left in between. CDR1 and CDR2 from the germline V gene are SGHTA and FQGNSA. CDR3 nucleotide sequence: TGTGCCAGCAGCTTACCTTTTAGACAGACCCCCTATGGCTACACCTTC. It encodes CASSLPFRQTPYGYTF.

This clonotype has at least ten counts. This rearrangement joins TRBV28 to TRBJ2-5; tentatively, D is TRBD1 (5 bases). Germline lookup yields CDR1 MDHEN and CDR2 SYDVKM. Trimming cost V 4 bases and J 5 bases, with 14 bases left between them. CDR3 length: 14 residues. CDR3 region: CASSSFQGSETQYF. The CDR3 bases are TGTGCCAGCAGTTCCTTCCAGGGATCCGAGACCCAGTACTTC.

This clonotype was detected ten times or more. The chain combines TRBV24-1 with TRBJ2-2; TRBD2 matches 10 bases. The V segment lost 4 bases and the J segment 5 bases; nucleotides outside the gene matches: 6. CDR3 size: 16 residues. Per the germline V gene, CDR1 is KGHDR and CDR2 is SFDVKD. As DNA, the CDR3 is TGTGCCACCAGTGACATTAGCGGGGGGTTTACCGGGGAGCTGTTTTTT. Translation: CATSDISGGFTGELFF.